This T cell receptor beta chain was obtained from a study of blood T cell repertoires in COVID-19. The assay was immunoSEQ multiplex PCR, and TCRdb's table has in-frame clones only and misses some. The table shows about 370,000 clones, with around 89% occurring only once. CDR1 and CDR2 (germline): SGHRS, YFSETQ. This CDR3 contains 19 residues. V shed 4 bases, J shed 3 bases, and the junction held 13 bases outside the gene matches. Sequencing used PBMCs or T cells enriched from blood (not recorded which). This chain uses TRBV5-1 with TRBJ2-2, with 12 nucleotides matching TRBD2. This sequence was found in a man aged 18 to 35 who had recovered from COVID-19. CDR3 sequence (DNA): TGCGCCAGCAGCCGACTAGCGGGAGAGACTCGTGGGGACACCGGGGAGCTGTTTTTT. As protein: CASSRLAGETRGDTGELFF.